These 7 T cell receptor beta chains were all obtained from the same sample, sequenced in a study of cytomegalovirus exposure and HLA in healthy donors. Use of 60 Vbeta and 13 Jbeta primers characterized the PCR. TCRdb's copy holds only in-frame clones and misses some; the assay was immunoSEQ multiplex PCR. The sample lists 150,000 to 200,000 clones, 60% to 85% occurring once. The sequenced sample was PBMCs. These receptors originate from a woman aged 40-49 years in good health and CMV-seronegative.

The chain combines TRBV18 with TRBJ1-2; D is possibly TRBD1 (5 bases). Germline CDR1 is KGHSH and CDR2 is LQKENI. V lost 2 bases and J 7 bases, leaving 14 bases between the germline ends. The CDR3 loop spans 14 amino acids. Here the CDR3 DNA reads TGTGCCAGCTCACCAGACCGAGAAGACAGTGGCTACACCTTC. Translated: CASSPDREDSGYTF.

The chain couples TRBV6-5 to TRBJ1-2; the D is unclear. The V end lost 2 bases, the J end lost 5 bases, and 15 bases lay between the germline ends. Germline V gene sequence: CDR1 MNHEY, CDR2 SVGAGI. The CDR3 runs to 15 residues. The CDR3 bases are TGTGCCAGCAGTTACGCCTCGCCCACGGGGTATGGCTACACCTTC. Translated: CASSYASPTGYGYTF.

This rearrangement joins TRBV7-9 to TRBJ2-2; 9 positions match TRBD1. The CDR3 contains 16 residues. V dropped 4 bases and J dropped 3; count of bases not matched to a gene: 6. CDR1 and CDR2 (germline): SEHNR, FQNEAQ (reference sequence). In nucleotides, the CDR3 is TGTGCCAGCAGCTGGGGACAGGGTATAGACACCGGGGAGCTGTTTTTT. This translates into CASSWGQGIDTGELFF.

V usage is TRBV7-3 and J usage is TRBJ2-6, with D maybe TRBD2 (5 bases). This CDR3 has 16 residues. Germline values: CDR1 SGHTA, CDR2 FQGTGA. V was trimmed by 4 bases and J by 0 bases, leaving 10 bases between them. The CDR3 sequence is CASSSRAASGANVLTF. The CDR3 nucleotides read TGTGCCAGCAGCTCCCGAGCGGCCTCTGGGGCCAACGTCCTGACTTTC. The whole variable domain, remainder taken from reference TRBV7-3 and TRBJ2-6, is GAGVSQTPSNKVTEKGKYVELRCDPISGHTALYWYRQSLGQGPEFLIYFQGTGAADDSGLPNDRFFAVRPEGSVSTLKIQRTERGDSAVYLCASSSRAASGANVLTFGAGSRLTVL.

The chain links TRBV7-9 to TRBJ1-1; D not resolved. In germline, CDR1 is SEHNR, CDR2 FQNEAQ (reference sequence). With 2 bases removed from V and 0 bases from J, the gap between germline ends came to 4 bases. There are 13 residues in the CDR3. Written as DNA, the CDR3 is TGTGCCAGCAGCTTATCTGTGAACACTGAAGCTTTCTTT. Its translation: CASSLSVNTEAFF.

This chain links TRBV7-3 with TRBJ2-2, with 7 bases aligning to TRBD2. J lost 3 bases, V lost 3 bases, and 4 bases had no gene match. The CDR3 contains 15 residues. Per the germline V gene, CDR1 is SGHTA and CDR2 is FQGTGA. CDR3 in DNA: TGTGCCAGCAGCTTTTCTGGGAGGGACACCGGGGAGCTGTTTTTT. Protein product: CASSFSGRDTGELFF.

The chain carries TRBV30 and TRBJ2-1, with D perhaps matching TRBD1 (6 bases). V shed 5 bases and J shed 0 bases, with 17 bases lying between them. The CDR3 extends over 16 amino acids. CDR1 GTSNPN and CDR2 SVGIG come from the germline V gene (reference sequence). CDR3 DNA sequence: TGTGCCTGGGACAGTAGGGGGTCGAGCTCCTACAATGAGCAGTTCTTC. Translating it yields CAWDSRGSSSYNEQFF.